The 7 T cell receptor beta chains below were found in one sample sequenced in a study of patients and donors after allogeneic stem cell transplantation. TCRdb recomputed calls from the RT-PCR reads with MiXCR, one row per CDR3 protein. The sample lists over 400,000 distinct CDR3 sequences, around 16% occurring once. Sequences were obtained from blood, either unsorted or a sorted T cell fraction (not recorded which). These receptor sequences come from a human donor who was either an allogeneic HSCT recipient or a stem cell or donor lymphocyte infusion donor (not recorded which). It is not recorded whose cells these are; they may come from a transplant donor.

V usage is TRBV9 and J usage is TRBJ2-3, with D maybe TRBD1 (5 bases). The V gene's germline CDR1 is SGDLS and CDR2 YYNGEE. The germline V and J ends were trimmed by 5 bases and 2 bases, with 12 bases remaining between them. The CDR3 runs 14 residues. DNA of the CDR3: TGTGCCAGCAGTCCCAGGGCAAACACAGATACGCAGTATTTT. The encoded protein is CASSPRANTDTQYF.

There are a few counts of this clonotype. This chain links TRBV4-3 with TRBJ1-1, with D hard to call. The CDR3 runs 13 residues. V was shortened by 1 base and J by 0 bases, with 3 bases between the two germline ends. The germline CDR1 and CDR2 sequences are LGHNA and YSLEER. The CDR3 sequence is CASSQVVNTEAFF. The DNA of the CDR3 is TGCGCCAGCAGCCAAGTGGTGAACACTGAAGCTTTCTTT.

The sample holds one count of this clonotype. J is TRBJ2-5 and V is TRBV5-1; D might be TRBD2 (7 bases). The CDR3 contains 15 residues. Per germline, CDR1 SGHRS and CDR2 YFSETQ. Trimming took 0 bases from V and 5 from J, leaving 14 bases between them. CDR3 region: CASSLARGAGETQYF. The CDR3 DNA is TGCGCCAGCAGCTTGGCCCGGGGGGCCGGGGAGACCCAGTACTTC.

There are a few counts of this clonotype. The rearrangement joins TRBV28 to TRBJ1-1, with a possible D match to TRBD1 (5 bases). V shed 3 bases and J shed 6 bases, with 8 bases lying between them. The CDR3 extends over 12 amino acids. Germline V lookup: CDR1 MDHEN, CDR2 SYDVKM. CDR3 in amino acids: CASSFKGPEAFF. The CDR3 region has the DNA TGTGCCAGCAGTTTCAAGGGACCTGAAGCTTTCTTT.

This clonotype was counted a few times. The V and J genes are TRBV20-1 and TRBJ1-4; D is ambiguous. The CDR3 length is 15 residues. Per the germline V gene, CDR1 is DFQATT and CDR2 is SNEGSKA (reference sequence). V lost 0 bases, J lost 8 bases, and 16 bases lay in between. The CDR3 DNA reads as TGCAGTGCTAGAGATTATCGGGAGTTTACGGAAAAACTGTTTTTT. It translates to CSARDYREFTEKLFF.

There are a few counts of this clonotype. The chain links TRBV20-1 to TRBJ2-3; 13 bases align to TRBD2. Germline CDR1 is DFQATT and CDR2 is SNEGSKA (reference sequence). Losses at the gene ends were 6 bases for V and 5 bases for J; bases not matched to a gene: 14. The length of the CDR3 is 17 residues. The CDR3 coding sequence is TGCAGTGCCAAGGCCGGGACTAGCGGGACCCAAGGAGATACGCAGTATTTT. This encodes CSAKAGTSGTQGDTQYF.

This chain connects TRBV5-1 to TRBJ1-1; a possible D gene is TRBD1 (5 bases). Trimming stripped 6 bases from V and 8 bases from J, with 17 bases between. CDR1 and CDR2 from the germline V gene are SGHRS and YFSETQ. The CDR3 is 13 residues long. The CDR3 region has the DNA TGCGCCAGCACCGAAACGGGGGGGGGAGAAGCTTTCTTT. It codes for CASTETGGGEAFF.